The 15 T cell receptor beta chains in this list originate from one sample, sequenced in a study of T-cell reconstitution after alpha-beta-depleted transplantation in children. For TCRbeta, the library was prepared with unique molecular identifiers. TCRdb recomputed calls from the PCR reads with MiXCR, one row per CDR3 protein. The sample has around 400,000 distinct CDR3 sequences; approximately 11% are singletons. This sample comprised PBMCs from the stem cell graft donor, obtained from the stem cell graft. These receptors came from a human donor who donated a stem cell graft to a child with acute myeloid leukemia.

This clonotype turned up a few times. The CDR3 DNA sequence: TGCGCCAGCAGCGTAGGGGAGGGATACGAGCAGTACTTC. Its translation is CASSVGEGYEQYF. The rearrangement uses TRBV5-1 and TRBJ2-7; 7 positions match TRBD2. Trimming removed 4 bases from V and 4 bases from J; junction bases left unmatched: 5. Germline V gene data show CDR1 as SGHRS and CDR2 as YFSETQ. This CDR3 comprises 13 residues.

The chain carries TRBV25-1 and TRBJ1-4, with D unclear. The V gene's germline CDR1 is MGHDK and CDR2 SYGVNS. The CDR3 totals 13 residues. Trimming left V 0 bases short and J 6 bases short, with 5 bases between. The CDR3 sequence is CASSEYVDEKLFF. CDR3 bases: TGTGCCAGCAGTGAATACGTGGATGAAAAACTGTTTTTT.

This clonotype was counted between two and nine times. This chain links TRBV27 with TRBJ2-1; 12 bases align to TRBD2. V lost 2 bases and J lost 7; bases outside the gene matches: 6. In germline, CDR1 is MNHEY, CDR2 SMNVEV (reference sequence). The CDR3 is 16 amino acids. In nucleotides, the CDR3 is TGTGCCAGCAGTTTACGAATTACTAGCGGGAGGAATGAGCAGTTCTTC. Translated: CASSLRITSGRNEQFF.

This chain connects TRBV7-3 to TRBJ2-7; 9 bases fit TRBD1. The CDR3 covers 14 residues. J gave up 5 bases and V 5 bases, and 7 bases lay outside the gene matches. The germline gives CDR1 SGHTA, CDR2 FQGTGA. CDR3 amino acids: CASSPGQGIDEQYF. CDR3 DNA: TGTGCCAGCAGCCCGGGACAGGGAATCGACGAGCAGTACTTC.

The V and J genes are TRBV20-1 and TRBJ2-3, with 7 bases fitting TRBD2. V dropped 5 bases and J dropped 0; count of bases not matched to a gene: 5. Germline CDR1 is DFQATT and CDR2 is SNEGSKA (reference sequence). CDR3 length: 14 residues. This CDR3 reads CSAGVGGSTDTQYF. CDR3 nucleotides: TGCAGTGCTGGGGTGGGGGGGAGCACAGATACGCAGTATTTT.

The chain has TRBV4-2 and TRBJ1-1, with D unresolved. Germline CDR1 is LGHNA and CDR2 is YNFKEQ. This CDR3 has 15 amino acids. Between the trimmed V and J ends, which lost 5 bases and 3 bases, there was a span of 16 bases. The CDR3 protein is CASSIGSHGYTEAFF. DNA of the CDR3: TGTGCCAGCAGCATCGGGTCCCACGGCTACACTGAAGCTTTCTTT.

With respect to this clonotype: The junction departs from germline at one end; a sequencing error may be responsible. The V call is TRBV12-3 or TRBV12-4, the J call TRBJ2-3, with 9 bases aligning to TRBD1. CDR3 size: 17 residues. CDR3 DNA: TGTGCCAGCAGTCTTCACACAGGGGGCCAGGGCACAGATCCGCAGTATTTT. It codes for CASSLHTGGQGTDPQYF.

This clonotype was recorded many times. This chain's CDR3 is CASSLHPGHNTEAFF. CDR3 in DNA: TGTGCCAGCAGCTTGCACCCGGGGCATAACACTGAAGCTTTCTTT. This chain uses TRBV11-1 with TRBJ1-1; weak D call: TRBD1 (5 bases). V lost 3 bases to trimming and J lost 2 bases, with 13 bases between them. This CDR3 comprises 15 residues. Germline values: CDR1 SGHAT, CDR2 FQDESV (reference sequence).

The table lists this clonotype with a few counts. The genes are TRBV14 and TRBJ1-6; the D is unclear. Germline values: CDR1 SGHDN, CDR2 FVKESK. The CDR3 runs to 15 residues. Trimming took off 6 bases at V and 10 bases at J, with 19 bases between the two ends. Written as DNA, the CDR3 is TGTGCCAGCAGTGAGAGACTACCCGTCAACTCACCCCTCCACTTT. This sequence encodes CASSERLPVNSPLHF.

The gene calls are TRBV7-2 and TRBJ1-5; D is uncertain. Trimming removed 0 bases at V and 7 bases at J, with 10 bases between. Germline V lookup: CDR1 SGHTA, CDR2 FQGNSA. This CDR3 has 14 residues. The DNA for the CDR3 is TGTGCCAGCAGCTTAGCCCGGACGGGACAGCCCCAGCATTTT. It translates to CASSLARTGQPQHF.

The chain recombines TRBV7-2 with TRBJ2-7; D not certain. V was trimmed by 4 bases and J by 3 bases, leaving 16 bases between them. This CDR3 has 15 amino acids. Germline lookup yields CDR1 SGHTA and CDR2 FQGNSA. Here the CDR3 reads CASSWTGFPLYEQYV. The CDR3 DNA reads TGTGCCAGCAGCTGGACCGGATTTCCCCTCTACGAGCAGTACGTC.

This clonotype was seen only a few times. The CDR3 reads CASSYSYRGSYEQYF. CDR3 DNA: TGTGCCAGCAGTTACTCGTATCGCGGCTCCTACGAGCAGTACTTC. V is TRBV6-5 and J is TRBJ2-7; no reliable D call. Trimming took off 0 bases at V and 0 bases at J, with 9 bases between the two ends. Germline assignment: CDR1 MNHEY and CDR2 SVGAGI. The CDR3 is made up of 15 amino acids.

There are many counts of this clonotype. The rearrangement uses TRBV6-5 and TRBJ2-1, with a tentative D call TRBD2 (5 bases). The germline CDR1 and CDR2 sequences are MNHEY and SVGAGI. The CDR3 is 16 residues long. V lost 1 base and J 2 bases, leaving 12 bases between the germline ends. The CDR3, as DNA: TGTGCCAGCAGTTACTTGACTACTCCCACCTACAATGAGCAGTTCTTC. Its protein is CASSYLTTPTYNEQFF.

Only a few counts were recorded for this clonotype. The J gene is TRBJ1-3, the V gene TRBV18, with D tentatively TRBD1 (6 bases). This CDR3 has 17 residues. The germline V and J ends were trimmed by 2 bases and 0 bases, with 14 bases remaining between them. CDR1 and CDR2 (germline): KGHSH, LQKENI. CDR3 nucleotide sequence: TGTGCCAGCTCACCAGAGATTCAGGGGAGCTCTGGAAACACCATATATTTT. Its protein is CASSPEIQGSSGNTIYF.

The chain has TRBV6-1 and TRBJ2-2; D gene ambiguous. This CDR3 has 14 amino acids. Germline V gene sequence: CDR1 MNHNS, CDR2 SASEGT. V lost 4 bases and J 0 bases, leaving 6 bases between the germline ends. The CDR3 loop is CASSVGPNTGELFF. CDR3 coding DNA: TGTGCCAGCAGTGTCGGGCCGAACACCGGGGAGCTGTTTTTT.